This T cell receptor beta chain was retrieved from a study of cytomegalovirus exposure and HLA in healthy donors listed by TCRdb under 2017. About the full investigation: According to an earlier analysis of 450 to 650 of the donors, about 179 million T cells yielded roughly 110 million unique TCR beta sequences and about 300 Gb of sequence data. In an earlier analysis of 587 of the donors, high-throughput TCR beta sequencing was used to judge whether each TCR beta V gene segment behaved as functional or pseudogenic. A later analysis re-examined previously published TCR beta repertoires from 610 or so donors and added high-resolution HLA genotyping to investigate patterns of TCR occurrence. Among about 390 genotyped donors of the cohort, an average of around 240,000 unique TCR beta nucleotide sequences were sequenced per donor, roughly 20% of them non-productive. Several DR-DQ haplotypes were treated as single units for association and clustering because of strong linkage in the cohort. An early release that covered roughly 600 HLA-typed donors contained approximately 300 gigabases of sequencing data and around 85 million unique TCR sequences. The study aimed to test whether signatures of past pathogen exposure could be identified by cataloging public T cell receptors. Along with the approximately 700-subject first cohort, a separate validation cohort of approximately 110 different subjects was used. Rather than drawing on any new phenotypic data, the later analysis identified candidate immune exposures from TCR beta sequences and the way those sequences occurred across donors. Both class I and class II loci were covered by HLA typing, at four-digit resolution. In a later genetic analysis, genome-wide SNP genotypes for about 65% of the roughly 700 donors were used, and that subset was treated as a discovery cohort. All discovery cohort repertoires had been generated on a single sequencing platform. Using immunosequencing, the study profiled T cell repertoires from around 670 subjects and related those repertoires to cytomegalovirus serostatus. Typing coverage varied by locus: roughly 629-630 donors for A, B, C, DRB1 and DQB1; roughly 520 for DQA1; 600 to 610 for DPA1; more than 450 for DPB1. Of the 398 genotyped donors, approximately 80% fell in the genetic ancestry cluster associated with self-reported Caucasian donors. To predict cytomegalovirus infection status, the study combined high-throughput TCR immunosequencing, statistical association of individual TCRs with disease status, and machine learning. Donor age, sex, ethnicity and CMV serostatus were compiled together with the repertoire data. What the authors observed across the whole study: In an earlier analysis of some 540 of the donors, most TCR beta V segments appeared in productive rearrangements about 87% or about 30% of the time, broadly matching IMGT annotations. A later analysis found that HLA-associated TCR beta chains were more clonally expanded and had lower generation probabilities than equally common non-associated chains. Because some donors lacked HLA typing at each locus, the association tests relied only on the typed subset. The authors suggested that the approach could potentially be extended to other disease states and immunological phenotypes. Several of the top co-occurrence clusters appeared to be linked to parvovirus B19, influenza, CMV and Epstein-Barr virus, according to a later analysis. In the study, around 150 TCR beta chains were listed as associated with cytomegalovirus. Correlated functional status among segregating V segments might reflect linkage disequilibrium, but an unknown experimental factor could not be ruled out. At a false discovery rate of 0.05, a later analysis linked around 15,000 TCR beta sequences to specific HLA alleles. Most TCR sequences were observed very rarely across donors, whereas some public TCRs were present in many individuals. This cohort had only TCR beta chains sequenced, and the lack of alpha or paired-chain data limited which features could be detected. For the cohort, immune exposure information was limited to CMV serostatus. According to a later genetic analysis, donors in an Asian-associated ancestry cluster had fewer N-insertions in productive TCRs than the roughly 670-donor mean. In a later analysis, TCR association rates were found to vary across HLA loci, with the most associated TCRs seen for DRB1 alleles and the fewest for HLA-C alleles. Sequencing depth was assumed to be roughly uniform across donors in the presence/absence analyses, though that assumption may not hold. In both the original and validation cohorts, the classifier was reported to diagnose cytomegalovirus status with high specificity and sensitivity. An association between a missense DCLRE1C variant and V-gene and J-gene trimming of TCR beta chains was found in a later genetic analysis and replicated in an independent cohort. A cluster of highly shared sequence variants was judged likely to be a technical artifact of the sequencing pipeline. Roughly 15 rarely observed V segments, including chromosome 9 orphons, were excluded from the earlier analysis of approximately 500 of the donors because counts were too low. A further reported finding was that TCR beta sequences accurately predicted the HLA-A and HLA-B alleles for most subjects in the first cohort. According to a later analysis, most CMV-associated TCR beta chains appeared to be HLA-restricted, and the HLA associations seemed to be driven largely by CMV exposure. In vitro tests confirmed that a few of the cytomegalovirus-associated TCR beta chains recognize cytomegalovirus antigens. Strong co-occurrence of HLA alleles, especially DR and DQ, made assigning TCR associations to individual alleles difficult.

This clone has more than one count but fewer than ten. The target of this receptor is not known. It has no much larger one-base neighbor in the sample; base qualities were not kept. The cohort was made up of about 670 healthy bone marrow donors. All cohort members were sampled while nominally healthy, although unrecorded immune exposures were likely present. The donor was CMV seropositive and belonged to the group of 250 to 350 seropositive cohort members. Each donor provided a peripheral blood sample, and peripheral blood mononuclear cells were used for TCR beta sequencing. Genomic DNA was extracted from the blood cell samples with the Qiagen DNeasy Blood Extraction Kit. Libraries were built with the immunoSEQ multiplex PCR assay. For the multiplex PCR, a mixture combining 60 forward primers for TCR Vbeta segments and 13 reverse primers for TCR Jbeta segments was used. A multiplex PCR assay on genomic DNA amplified the CDR3 region of rearranged TCR beta genes. Amplified TCR beta libraries were sequenced as 87-base-pair reads on the Illumina HiSeq System. For the original study's pipeline: A later analysis tallied roughly 76 million unique TCR beta chains across the 666 repertoires, and about 12 million of those chains were shared by two or more donors. A nearest-neighbor algorithm error-corrected the raw reads and collapsed the reads into unique sequences, merging closely related sequences to remove PCR and sequencing errors. V, D and J gene segments were assigned by aligning CDR3 sequences to IMGT reference sequences. For a sequence to be retained, at least a six-nucleotide match to both a V gene segment and a J gene segment was required. Rearrangements were called productive when the CDR3 lacked stop codons and stayed in frame with V and J; all others were non-productive. Following IMGT convention, CDR3 was defined as the stretch from the second conserved V-encoded cysteine up to the conserved J-encoded phenylalanine. The earlier analysis of a few hundred of the donors excluded sequences that lacked an unambiguous match to a single V gene segment. In an earlier analysis of 500 to 750 of the donors, V segments were called functional above 56.7% productive rearrangements and were called segregating when the between-donor standard deviation exceeded 5%. To diagnose cytomegalovirus status from the catalog of TCR beta chain sequences, a statistical classification framework was built. V and J gene assignment, in a later analysis, came from comparing TCR nucleotide sequences with IMGT/GENE-DB human TR gene sequences. A later analysis assigned CDR3 sequences and most-parsimonious VDJ recombination scenarios with the TCRdist pipeline. In a later analysis, each TCR beta chain was defined by its CDR3 amino acid sequence together with its V-gene family, and reads lacking a unique V-gene family were excluded. A later analysis removed roughly 590 highly shared, low-generation-probability nucleotide sequences to deal with suspected cross-contamination and a sequencing artifact. For each public chain, a later analysis derived a clonal expansion index from normalized ranks of inferred template counts within each repertoire. In a later analysis, generation probabilities were computed using a VDJ recombination model fitted to out-of-frame rearrangements, and the results were checked against IGoR. A later analysis scored TCR-TCR, TCR-HLA and TCR-CMV co-occurrence with hypergeometric tests, applying a repertoire-size bias correction to TCR pairs. To estimate false discovery rates, a later analysis permuted the HLA or CMV assignments 20 times. In a later analysis, co-occurring TCRs were grouped using DBSCAN, with TCRdist sequence similarity added in when clustering inside HLA-allele-positive subsets. For co-occurrence clustering, repertoires with fewer than 30,000 or more than 120,000 public chains were excluded, along with five or six repertoires with anomalous nucleotide sharing. TCRdb carries this immuneACCESS record with in-frame sequences only. Its versions omit some clonotypes, under half of them owing to an unresolved V gene in the studies checked, with the rest unexplained. V and J calls and clone size come straight from that table; D and trimming were deduced from the DNA. This sample has about 170,000 clones in its table, and 60% to 80% of those were observed once. Of the sample, 5% to 7% is held by the ten largest clones.

The sequenced sample was PBMCs. The clonotype was recovered from a middle-aged man in good health and CMV-seropositive.

Read as DNA, the sequence is TGTGCCACCAGCGGGGACTTCAGAGGGGAGCAGTACTTC. This translates into CATSGDFRGEQYF. The sequence is built from TRBV15 and TRBJ2-7; D gene: possibly TRBD2, on 6 matching bases. The germline V gene (reference sequence) supplies CDR1 LNHNV and CDR2 YYDKDF. V and J lose 5 bases and 7 bases, and a span of 15 bases separates them. Inclusive of the bounding cysteine and phenylalanine, the CDR3 is 13 residues long. Here the CDR3 DNA is all that survives: 39 bases in frame from base 1.